This T cell receptor beta chain stems from a study of T-cell reconstitution after alpha-beta-depleted transplantation in children (dated by TCRdb to the mid-2010s). General notes on the study: The study quantitatively tracked T-cell immune reconstitution after TCRalphabeta/CD19-depleted allogeneic hematopoietic cell transplantation in children using TCR repertoire profiling. Summary of the overall study and its limitations: The frequencies of hyperexpanded clones fell over the following months, and after one year, T-cell counts and TCRbeta diversity were mostly attributed to newly produced T cells. The apparently early recovery of alphabetaT-cell counts about two months after transplant reportedly depended on only several hundred rapidly expanded clones that came from non-depleted graft cells. In some patients, the high TCRbeta diversity seen at day 60 was put down to recipient T cells and intrathymic progenitors that had survived conditioning.

What this sample's treatment or condition label stands for: allogeneic hematopoietic cell transplantation with graft depleted of TCRalphabeta T cells and CD19 B cells. The transplant recipients were children given TCRalphabeta/CD19-depleted allogeneic hematopoietic cell grafts. Receptor amplification or capture employed PCR. Sequencing took place on an Illumina HiSeq 2500. TCR libraries were prepared with molecular barcoding, using unique molecular identifiers to normalize TCRbeta repertoire quantification. TCRdb trimmed public reads at Q25 via fastp, called clones via MiXCR and kept in-frame beta chains. Duplicate CDR3 protein sequences are folded into a single record with the most common DNA and genes. This sample comprises 200,000 to 300,000 distinct CDR3 sequences, 24% of them detected only once. The top ten constitute around 4.8% of the sample. From its cysteine to its phenylalanine, the CDR3 spans 12 amino acids. Only the CDR3 region is kept as DNA, spanning 36 bases read in frame from base 1. Trimming at the junction amounts to 7 bases on V and 0 bases on J, and the germline ends lie 4 bases apart. According to the germline V gene, CDR1 reads MNHGY and CDR2 reads SVAAGI.

This clonotype came up a few times. Which antigen it targets is not known. Base qualities are not provided; no much larger clone lies one nucleotide away. Sample: PBMCs, mostly from graft donor cells, taken 360 days after TCRalphabeta/CD19-depleted stem cell transplant. Recombination linked TRBV6-9 to TRBJ1-3; the D gene cannot be resolved reliably. This sequence originates from a female patient younger than 10 who had a stem cell transplant for congenital amegakaryocytic thrombocytopenia, so the T cells may come from the graft donor. The CDR3 here reads CASTCSGNTIYF. The nucleotide sequence reads as follows: TGTGCCAGCACTTGCTCTGGAAACACCATATATTTT.